The clone carrying this T cell receptor (beta chain) has a handful of counts. TCR beta VDJ combinations and CDR3 sequences were profiled from genomic DNA. TCRdb analysed the reads with MiXCR anew, one entry per CDR3 protein. The sample shows approximately 180,000 distinct CDR3 sequences, roughly 60% of them seen only once. The data originate from a study of CD8+CD57+ T cells in acquired aplastic anemia. The CDR3 runs to 16 residues. Trimming cost V 1 base and J 0 bases, with 13 bases left between them. The germline CDR1 and CDR2 sequences are LNHNV and YYDKDF (reference sequence). Whoever was chosen for sequencing had shown CD8+CD57+ cell expansion by flow cytometry. Blood came from patients not yet given any therapy.

The source material was sorted CD4+, CD8+, or CD8+CD57+ T cells (not recorded which) from PBMCs. The origin of this receptor is a human donor with aplastic anemia. V is TRBV15 and J is TRBJ2-7; possible D gene TRBD2, 7 bases. The CDR3 DNA reads TGTGCCACCAGCAGAGGGGGCGGGGGCGTCTCCTACGAGCAGTACTTC. It codes for CATSRGGGGVSYEQYF.